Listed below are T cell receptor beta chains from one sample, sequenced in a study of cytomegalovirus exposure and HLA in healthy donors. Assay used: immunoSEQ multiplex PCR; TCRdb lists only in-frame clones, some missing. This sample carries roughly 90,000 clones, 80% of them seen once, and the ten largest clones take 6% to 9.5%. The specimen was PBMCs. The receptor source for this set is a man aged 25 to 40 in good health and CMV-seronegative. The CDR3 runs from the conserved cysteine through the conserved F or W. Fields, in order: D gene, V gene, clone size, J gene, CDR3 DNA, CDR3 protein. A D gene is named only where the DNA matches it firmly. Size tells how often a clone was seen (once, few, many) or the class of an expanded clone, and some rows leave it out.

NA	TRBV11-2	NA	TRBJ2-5	TGTGCCAGCAGCTTAGTTTCGGGGTTGACGGGAGAGACCCAGTACTTC	CASSLVSGLTGETQYF
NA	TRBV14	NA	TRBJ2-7	TGTGCCAGCAGCCAAGTTCCCCGGCAGGGGCAGTACTTC	CASSQVPRQGQYF
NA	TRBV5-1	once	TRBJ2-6	TGCGCCAGCAGCTCTCCGGGGTCTGGGGCCAACGTCCTGACTTTC	CASSSPGSGANVLTF
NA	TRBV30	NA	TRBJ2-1	TGTGCCTCGGCGCCGGGAGCTGACTACAATGAGCAGTTCTTC	CASAPGADYNEQFF
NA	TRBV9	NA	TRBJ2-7	TGTGCCAGCAGCGTGGACTCGCACTCCTACGAGCAGTACTTC	CASSVDSHSYEQYF
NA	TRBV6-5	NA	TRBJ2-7	TGTGCCAGCAGTTACTCGATGGTTTTTAGCTACGAGCAGTACTTC	CASSYSMVFSYEQYF
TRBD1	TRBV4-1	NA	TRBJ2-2	TGCGCCAGCAGCCAAGTCCGGCAGGGGGCTAAAACCGGGGAGCTGTTTTTT	CASSQVRQGAKTGELFF
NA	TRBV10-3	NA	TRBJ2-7	TGTGCCATCAGTGAGTCAATTGGGCCCTTC	CAISESIGPF
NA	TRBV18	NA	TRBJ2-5	TGTGCCAGCTCACCCGGGGGTGAAGAGACCCAGTACTTC	CASSPGGEETQYF
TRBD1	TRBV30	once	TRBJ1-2	TGTGCCTGGAGTGTAAACAGGGGACATGGCTACACCTTC	CAWSVNRGHGYTF
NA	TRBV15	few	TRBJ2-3	TGTGCCACCTCTTTCTCAGATACGCAGTATTTT	CATSFSDTQYF
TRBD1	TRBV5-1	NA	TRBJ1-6	TGCGCCAGCAGCTCGGATCGGGGACAGACTAATTCACCCCTCCACTTT	CASSSDRGQTNSPLHF
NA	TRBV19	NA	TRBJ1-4	TGTGCCAGTATGGGACTGGCGGCGGAAAAACTGTTTTTT	CASMGLAAEKLFF
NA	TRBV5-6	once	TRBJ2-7	TGTGCCAGCAGCCCATACCGATCGGAGGTACCTGGTTACGAGCAGTACTTC	CASSPYRSEVPGYEQYF
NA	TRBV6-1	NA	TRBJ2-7	TGTGCCAGCAGTGGAAAGCGGAACTCCTACGAGCAGTACTTC	CASSGKRNSYEQYF
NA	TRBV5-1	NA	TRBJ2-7	TGCGCCAGCCTCGAGGGGGGGCGCTACGAGCAGTACTTC	CASLEGGRYEQYF
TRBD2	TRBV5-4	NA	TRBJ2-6	TGTGCCAGCAGCTTGGCCGTCCAGCGGGGTAGCTCTGGGGCCAACGTCCTGACTTTC	CASSLAVQRGSSGANVLTF
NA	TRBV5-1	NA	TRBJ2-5	TGCGCCAGCAGCTTGGCCGGGTATGAACAAGAGACCCAGTACTTC	CASSLAGYEQETQYF
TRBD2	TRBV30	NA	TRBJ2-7	TGTGCCTGGAGTAGGTGGGCTAGCGGGCTGGTCTACGAGCAGTACTTC	CAWSRWASGLVYEQYF
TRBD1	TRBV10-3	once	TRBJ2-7	TGTGCCATCAGTGAGGTGACAGGGGCGTTCTACGAGCAGTACTTC	CAISEVTGAFYEQYF
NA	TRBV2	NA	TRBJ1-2	TGTGCCAGCAGTGCTACTCTCGGACTCAGCTATGGCTACACCTTC	CASSATLGLSYGYTF
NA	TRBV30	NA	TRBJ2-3	TGTGCCTGGAGAAGCAGGGTACCAGATACGCAGTATTTT	CAWRSRVPDTQYF
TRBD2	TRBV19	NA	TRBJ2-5	TGTGCCAGTAATCACCCGGGAGGGGAGGAGACCCAGTACTTC	CASNHPGGEETQYF
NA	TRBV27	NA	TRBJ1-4	TGTGCCAGCAGTTTATGGGGCAGGGGAACTCACTCCGTTAATGAAAAACTGTTTTTT	CASSLWGRGTHSVNEKLFF
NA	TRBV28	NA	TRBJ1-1	TGTGCCAGCAGTTCTGTTCGGCGGGAAGCTTTCTTT	CASSSVRREAFF
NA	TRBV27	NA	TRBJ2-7	TGTGCCAGCAGTTTAGGGCAGAACTCCTACGAGCAGTACTTC	CASSLGQNSYEQYF
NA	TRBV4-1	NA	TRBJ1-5	TGCGCCAGCAGCCAAGATCATCGGGGGGGAAAAGGTCGTCCCCAGCATTTT	CASSQDHRGGKGRPQHF
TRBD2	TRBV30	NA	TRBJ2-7	TGTGCCTGGAGTCCCCTAGCGGGAGCGGGGGAGCAGTACTTC	CAWSPLAGAGEQYF
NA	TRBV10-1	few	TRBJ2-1	TGCGCCAGCAGTTTTCCCGGGGGTGGCGAGCAGTTCTTC	CASSFPGGGEQFF
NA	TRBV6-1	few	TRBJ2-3	TGTGCCAGCAGTACCGGTGAGTCTGCCACAGATACGCAGTATTTT	CASSTGESATDTQYF
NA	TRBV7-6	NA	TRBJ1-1	TGTGCCAGCAGCCTATCCCCCTCCGGGACATTAAACACTGAAGCTTTCTTT	CASSLSPSGTLNTEAFF
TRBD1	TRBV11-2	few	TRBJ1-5	TGTGCCAGCAGCTCAACGACAGGGGCAAGCAATCAGCCCCAGCATTTT	CASSSTTGASNQPQHF
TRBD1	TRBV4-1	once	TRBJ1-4	TGCGCCAGCAGCACAGACTGGACAGGTCCTAATGAAAAACTGTTTTTT	CASSTDWTGPNEKLFF
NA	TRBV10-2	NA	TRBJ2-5	TGCGCCAGCAGCAGGGCAGCAAGAGAGACCCAGTACTTC	CASSRAARETQYF
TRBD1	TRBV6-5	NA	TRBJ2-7	TGTGCCAGCACGGGACAGCCTATCTACGAGCAGTACTTC	CASTGQPIYEQYF
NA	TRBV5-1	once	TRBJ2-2	TGCGCCAGCAGCTCCACCGTACAGGGTACCGGGGAGCTGTTTTTT	CASSSTVQGTGELFF
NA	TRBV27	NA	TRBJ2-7	TGTGCCAGCAGTCTGAGGGGGTCCCTCTCCTACGAGCAGTACTTC	CASSLRGSLSYEQYF
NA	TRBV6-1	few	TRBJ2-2	TGTGCCAGCAGAACAGGTTCGGAAGCCGGGGAGCTGTTTTTT	CASRTGSEAGELFF
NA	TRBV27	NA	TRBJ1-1	TGTGCCAGCAGTGGTCCGGGTGAAGCTTTCTTT	CASSGPGEAFF
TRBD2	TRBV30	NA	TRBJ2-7	TGTGCCTGGAGTGTCCCAGCGGGAGCGGGCGAGCAGTACTTC	CAWSVPAGAGEQYF
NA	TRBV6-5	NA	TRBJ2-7	TGTGCCAGCAGTTACTCGAGAATCTCCTACGAGCAGTACTTC	CASSYSRISYEQYF
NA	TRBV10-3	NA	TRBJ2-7	TGTGCCATCAGTGGTGGCAGCTACGAGCAGTACTTC	CAISGGSYEQYF
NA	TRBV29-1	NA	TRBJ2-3	TGCAGCGTTAGCGACCCCACAGATACGCAGTATTTT	CSVSDPTDTQYF
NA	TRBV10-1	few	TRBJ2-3	TGCGCCAGCAGTGAGTATAGCGGAACAGATACGCAGTATTTT	CASSEYSGTDTQYF
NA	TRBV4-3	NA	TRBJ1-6	TGCGCCAGCAGCCAAGCAGATTCACCCCTCCACTTT	CASSQADSPLHF
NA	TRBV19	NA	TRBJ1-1	TGTGCCACCGCAGGGGCCCTTAACTTGAACACTGAAGCTTTCTTT	CATAGALNLNTEAFF
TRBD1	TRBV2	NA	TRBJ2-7	TGTGCCAGCCTTGGGACAGATTACGAGCAGTACTTC	CASLGTDYEQYF
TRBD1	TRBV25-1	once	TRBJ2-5	TGTGCCAGCACCCGGGACAGGGTTAAAGAGACCCAGTACTTC	CASTRDRVKETQYF